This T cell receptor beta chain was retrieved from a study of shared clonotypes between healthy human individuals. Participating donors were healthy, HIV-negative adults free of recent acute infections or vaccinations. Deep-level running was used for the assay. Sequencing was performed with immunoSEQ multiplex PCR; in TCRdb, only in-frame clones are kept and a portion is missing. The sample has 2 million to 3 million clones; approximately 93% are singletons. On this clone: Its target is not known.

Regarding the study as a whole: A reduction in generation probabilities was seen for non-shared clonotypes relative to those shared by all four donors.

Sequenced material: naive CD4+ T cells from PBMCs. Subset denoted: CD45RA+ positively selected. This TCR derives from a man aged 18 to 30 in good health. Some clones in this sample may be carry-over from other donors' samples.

CDR3 bases: TGTGCCAGCTCACCAAGGACAGGGGGAGATGGCAATCAGCCCCAGCATTTT. Encoded protein: CASSPRTGGDGNQPQHF. The chain is built from TRBV18 and TRBJ1-5, with TRBD1 matching over 10 bases. V dropped 2 bases and J dropped 2; count of bases not matched to a gene: 6. This CDR3 is 17 amino acids long. Per the germline V gene, CDR1 is KGHSH and CDR2 is LQKENI.